This T cell receptor beta chain was sequenced during a study of CXCR3-negative and CXCR3-positive naive CD8 T cells. The libraries of TRB cDNA were constructed through 5' RACE using UMI labels. TCRdb reworked the 5' RACE reads into one entry per CDR3 protein, no DNA. With roughly 100,000 distinct CDR3 sequences in the sample, the ten largest clones hold roughly 0.4%. Findings and limits, study-wide: The study found more hydrophobic TRB CDR3s in CXCR3-positive naive cells than in CXCR3-negative naive cells. Memory CD8+ cells showed much lower diversity, while both naive subsets were comparably high. Both naive subsets, CXCR3-negative and CXCR3-positive, displayed similar TRBV-TRBJ usage, unlike memory cells.

In the case of this clonotype: The antigen remains unidentified.

Identification of naive CD8+ T cells rested on CD45RO-CCR7+CD27+CD95- status. This CDR3 is built from 15 residues. Germline V CDR1 and CDR2: MNHEY, SVGAGI. This TCR was sampled from a human donor in good health. Some clones in this sample may be carry-over from other donors' samples. The V gene is TRBV6-5, the J gene TRBJ2-1; the D call from TCRdb, TRBD2, cannot be confirmed without DNA. Sequencing was performed on naive CXCR3+ CD8+ T cells from blood. Noted subset: CD45RO-CCR7+CD27+CD95- naive CD8+ T cells expressing CXCR3 (TNR3+). This CDR3 is CASKKGTSGQNEQFF.